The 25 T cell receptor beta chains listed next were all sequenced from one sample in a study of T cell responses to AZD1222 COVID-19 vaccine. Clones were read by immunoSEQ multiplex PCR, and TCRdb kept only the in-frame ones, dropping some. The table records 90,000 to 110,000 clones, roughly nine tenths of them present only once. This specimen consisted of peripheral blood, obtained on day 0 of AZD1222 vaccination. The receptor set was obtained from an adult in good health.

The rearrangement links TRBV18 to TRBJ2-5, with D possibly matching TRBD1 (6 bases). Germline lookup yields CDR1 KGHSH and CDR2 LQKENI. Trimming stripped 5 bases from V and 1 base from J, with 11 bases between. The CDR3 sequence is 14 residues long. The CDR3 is CASSSGAIQETQYF. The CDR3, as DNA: TGTGCCAGCTCATCAGGGGCGATCCAAGAGACCCAGTACTTC.

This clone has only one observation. CDR3 nucleotides: TGTGCCAGCAGCTTACTGGGGGGGATTCAGCCCAATGAGCAGTTCTTC. This sequence encodes CASSLLGGIQPNEQFF. The V call is TRBV7-9, the J call TRBJ2-1; 7 nucleotides align to TRBD2. Germline trimming cut 2 bases from V and 6 bases from J; bases unmatched to any gene: 10. The CDR3 contains 16 residues. CDR1 SEHNR and CDR2 FQNEAQ come from the germline V gene (reference sequence). The variable domain in full, with the rest retrieved from reference TRBV7-9 and TRBJ2-1, is DTGVSQNPRHKITKRGQNVTFRCDPISEHNRLYWYRQTLGQGPEFLTYFQNEAQLEKSRLLSDRFSAERPKGSFSTLEIQRTEQGDSAMYLCASSLLGGIQPNEQFFGPGTRLTVL.

The CDR3 reads CSVTGTGGWEQYF. The CDR3 DNA reads TGCAGCGTTACCGGGACAGGGGGTTGGGAGCAGTACTTC. The chain joins TRBV29-1 to TRBJ2-7; TRBD1 matches at 11 bases. V lost 5 bases, J lost 7 bases, and 7 bases stayed unmatched. Germline V gene data show CDR1 as SQVTM and CDR2 as ANQGSEA. This CDR3 has 13 amino acids.

The CDR3 region has the DNA TGCGCCAGCAGCCAAGTAACTTATTCCTATGGACAGGGGGATGAAAAACTGTTTTTT. As protein: CASSQVTYSYGQGDEKLFF. The rearrangement uses TRBV4-3 and TRBJ1-4; 10 positions match TRBD1. The CDR3 has 19 amino acids. CDR1 and CDR2 (germline): LGHNA, YSLEER. The J segment lost 6 bases and the V segment lost 1 base, leaving 14 bases of the junction unmatched.

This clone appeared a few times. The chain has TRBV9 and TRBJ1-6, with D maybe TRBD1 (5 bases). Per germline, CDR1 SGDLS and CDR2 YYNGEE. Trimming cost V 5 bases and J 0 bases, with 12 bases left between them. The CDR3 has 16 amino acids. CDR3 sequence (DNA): TGTGCCAGCAGTCCCTGGGGGAGCTCCTATAATTCACCCCTCCACTTT. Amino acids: CASSPWGSSYNSPLHF.

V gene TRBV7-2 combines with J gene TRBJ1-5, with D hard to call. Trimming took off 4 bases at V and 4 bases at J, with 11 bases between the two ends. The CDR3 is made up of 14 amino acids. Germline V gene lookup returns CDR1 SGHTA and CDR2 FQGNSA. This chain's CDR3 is CASSYEGGNQPQHF. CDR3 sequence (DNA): TGTGCCAGCAGCTATGAGGGCGGGAATCAGCCCCAGCATTTT.

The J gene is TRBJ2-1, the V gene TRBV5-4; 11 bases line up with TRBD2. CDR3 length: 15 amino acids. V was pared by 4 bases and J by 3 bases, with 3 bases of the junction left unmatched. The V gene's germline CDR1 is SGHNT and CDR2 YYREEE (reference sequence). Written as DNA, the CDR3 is TGTGCCAGCAGCGCTACTAGCGGGAGCTACAATGAGCAGTTCTTC. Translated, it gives CASSATSGSYNEQFF.

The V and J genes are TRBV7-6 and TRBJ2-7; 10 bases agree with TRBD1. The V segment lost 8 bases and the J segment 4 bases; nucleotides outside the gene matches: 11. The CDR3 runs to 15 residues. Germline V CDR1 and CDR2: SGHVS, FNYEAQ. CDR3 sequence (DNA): TGTGCCAGCGGCGGGGTGGGACAGGGGATTTACGAGCAGTACTTC. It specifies CASGGVGQGIYEQYF.

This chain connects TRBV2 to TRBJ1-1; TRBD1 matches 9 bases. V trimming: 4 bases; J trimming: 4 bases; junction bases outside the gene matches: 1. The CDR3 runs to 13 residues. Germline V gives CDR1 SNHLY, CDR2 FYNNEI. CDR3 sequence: CASSVDRGTEAFF. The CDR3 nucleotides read TGTGCCAGCAGTGTGGACAGGGGCACTGAAGCTTTCTTT.

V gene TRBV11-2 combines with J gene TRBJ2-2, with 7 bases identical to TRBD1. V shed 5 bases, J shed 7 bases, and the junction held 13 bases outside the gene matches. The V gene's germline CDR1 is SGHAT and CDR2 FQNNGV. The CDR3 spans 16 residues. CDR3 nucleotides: TGTGCCAGCAGCCTCCCGAGAAGGGGGCAGGGCGGGGAGCTGTTTTTT. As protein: CASSLPRRGQGGELFF. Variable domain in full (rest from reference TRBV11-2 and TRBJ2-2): EAGVAQSPRYKIIEKRQSVAFWCNPISGHATLYWYQQILGQGPKLLIQFQNNGVVDDSQLPKDRFSAERLKGVDSTLKIQPAKLEDSAVYLCASSLPRRGQGGELFFGEGSRLTVL.

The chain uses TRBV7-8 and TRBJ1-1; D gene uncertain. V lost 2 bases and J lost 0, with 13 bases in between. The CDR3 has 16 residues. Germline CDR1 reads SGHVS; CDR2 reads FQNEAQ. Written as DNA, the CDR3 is TGTGCCAGCAGCTTACGTCGGGCAAGCTTGAACACTGAAGCTTTCTTT. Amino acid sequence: CASSLRRASLNTEAFF. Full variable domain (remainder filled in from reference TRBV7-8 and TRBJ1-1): GAGVSQSPRYKVAKRGQDVALRCDPISGHVSLFWYQQALGQGPEFLTYFQNEAQLDKSGLPSDRFFAERPEGSVSTLKIQRTQQEDSAVYLCASSLRRASLNTEAFFGQGTRLTVV.

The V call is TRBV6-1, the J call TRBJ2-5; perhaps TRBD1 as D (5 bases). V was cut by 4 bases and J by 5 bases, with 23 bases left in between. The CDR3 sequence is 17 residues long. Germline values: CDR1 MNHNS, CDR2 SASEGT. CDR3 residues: CASSGGQGMDPRETQYF. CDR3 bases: TGTGCCAGCAGTGGGGGCCAAGGGATGGACCCCCGGGAGACCCAGTACTTC.

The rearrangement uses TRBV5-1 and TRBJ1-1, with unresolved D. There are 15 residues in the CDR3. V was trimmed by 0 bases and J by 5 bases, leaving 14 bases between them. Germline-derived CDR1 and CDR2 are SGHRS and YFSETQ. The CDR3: CASSLAEARYTEAFF. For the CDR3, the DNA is TGCGCCAGCAGCTTGGCCGAAGCGAGGTATACTGAAGCTTTCTTT.

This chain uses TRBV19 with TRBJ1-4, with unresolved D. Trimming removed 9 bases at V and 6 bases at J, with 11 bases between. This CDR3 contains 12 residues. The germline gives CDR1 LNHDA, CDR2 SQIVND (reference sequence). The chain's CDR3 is CASGGSYEKLFF. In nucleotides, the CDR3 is TGTGCCAGCGGCGGATCCTATGAAAAACTGTTTTTT.

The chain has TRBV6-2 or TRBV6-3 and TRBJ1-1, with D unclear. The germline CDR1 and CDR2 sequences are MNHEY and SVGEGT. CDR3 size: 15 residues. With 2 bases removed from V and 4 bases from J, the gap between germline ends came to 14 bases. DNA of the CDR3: TGTGCCAGCAGTTACCCCTCGTATCGGGGCACTGAAGCTTTCTTT. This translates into CASSYPSYRGTEAFF.

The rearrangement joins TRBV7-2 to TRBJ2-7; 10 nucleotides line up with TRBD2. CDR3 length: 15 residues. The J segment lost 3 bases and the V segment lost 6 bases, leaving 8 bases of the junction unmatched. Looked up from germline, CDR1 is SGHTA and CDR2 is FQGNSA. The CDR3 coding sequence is TGTGCCAGCAGGGCAGTAGCGGGGGGCCTCTACGAGCAGTACTTC. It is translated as CASRAVAGGLYEQYF.

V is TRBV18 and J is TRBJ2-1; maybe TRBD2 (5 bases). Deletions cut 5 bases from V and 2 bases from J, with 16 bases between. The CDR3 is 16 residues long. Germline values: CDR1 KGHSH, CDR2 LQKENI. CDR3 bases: TGTGCCAGCTCAGGACTGGCGGGCCACCCCTACAATGAGCAGTTCTTC. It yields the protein CASSGLAGHPYNEQFF.

CDR3 amino acids: CASSPPGYREGTEAFF. CDR3 nucleotide sequence: TGTGCCAGCTCACCACCTGGGTACAGGGAGGGCACTGAAGCTTTCTTT. J is TRBJ1-1 and V is TRBV18; TRBD1 is a possible D gene (6 bases). Germline V gene data show CDR1 as KGHSH and CDR2 as LQKENI. The CDR3 is made up of 16 amino acids. V was trimmed by 0 bases and J by 4 bases, leaving 15 bases between them.

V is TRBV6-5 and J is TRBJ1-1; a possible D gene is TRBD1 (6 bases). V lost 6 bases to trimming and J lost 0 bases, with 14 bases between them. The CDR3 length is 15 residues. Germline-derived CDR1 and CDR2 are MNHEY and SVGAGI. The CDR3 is CASRTPGAVNTEAFF. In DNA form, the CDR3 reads TGTGCCAGCAGGACACCAGGGGCGGTGAACACTGAAGCTTTCTTT.

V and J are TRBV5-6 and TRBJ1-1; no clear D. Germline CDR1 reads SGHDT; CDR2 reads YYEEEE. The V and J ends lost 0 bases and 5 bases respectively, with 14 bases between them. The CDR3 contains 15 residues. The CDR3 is CASSLGRRLGTEAFF. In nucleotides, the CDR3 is TGTGCCAGCAGCTTGGGGAGGAGACTTGGGACTGAAGCTTTCTTT.

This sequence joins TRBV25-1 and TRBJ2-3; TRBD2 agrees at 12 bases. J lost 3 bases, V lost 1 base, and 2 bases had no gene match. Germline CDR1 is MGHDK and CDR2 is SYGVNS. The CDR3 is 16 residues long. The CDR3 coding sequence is TGTGCCAGCAGTGAATTAGGACTAGCGGGGACAGATACGCAGTATTTT. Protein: CASSELGLAGTDTQYF. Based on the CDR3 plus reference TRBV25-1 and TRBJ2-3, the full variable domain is EADIYQTPRYLVIGTGKKITLECSQTMGHDKMYWYQQDPGMELHLIHYSYGVNSTEKGDLSSESTVSRIRTEHFPLTLESARPSHTSQYLCASSELGLAGTDTQYFGPGTRLTVL.

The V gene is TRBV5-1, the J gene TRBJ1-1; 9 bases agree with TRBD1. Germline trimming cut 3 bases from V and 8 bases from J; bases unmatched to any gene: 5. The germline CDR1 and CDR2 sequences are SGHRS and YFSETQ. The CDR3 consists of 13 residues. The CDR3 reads CASSSGTGIEAFF. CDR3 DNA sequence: TGCGCCAGCAGCTCCGGGACAGGGATCGAAGCTTTCTTT.

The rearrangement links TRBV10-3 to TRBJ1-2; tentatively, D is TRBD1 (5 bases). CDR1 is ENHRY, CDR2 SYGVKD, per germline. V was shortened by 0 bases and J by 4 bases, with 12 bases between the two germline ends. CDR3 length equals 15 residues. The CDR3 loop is CAISESNPGGYGYTF. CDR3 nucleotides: TGTGCCATCAGTGAGTCAAATCCTGGGGGCTATGGCTACACCTTC.

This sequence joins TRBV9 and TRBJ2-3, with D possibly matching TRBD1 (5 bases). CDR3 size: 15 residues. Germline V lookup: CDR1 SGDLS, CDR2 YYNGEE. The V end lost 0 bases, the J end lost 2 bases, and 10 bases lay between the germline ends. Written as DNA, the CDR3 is TGTGCCAGCAGCGTAGGGGGCGCGAACACAGATACGCAGTATTTT. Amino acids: CASSVGGANTDTQYF.

The CDR3 loop reads CASSQDWTFNEKLFF. The CDR3 DNA is TGTGCCAGCAGCCAAGATTGGACTTTTAATGAAAAACTGTTTTTT. The V call is TRBV4-2, the J call TRBJ1-4; D gene unclear. CDR1 LGHNA and CDR2 YNFKEQ come from the germline V gene. Trimming pared 0 bases from V and 4 bases from J, leaving 9 bases between. CDR3 length: 15 amino acids.